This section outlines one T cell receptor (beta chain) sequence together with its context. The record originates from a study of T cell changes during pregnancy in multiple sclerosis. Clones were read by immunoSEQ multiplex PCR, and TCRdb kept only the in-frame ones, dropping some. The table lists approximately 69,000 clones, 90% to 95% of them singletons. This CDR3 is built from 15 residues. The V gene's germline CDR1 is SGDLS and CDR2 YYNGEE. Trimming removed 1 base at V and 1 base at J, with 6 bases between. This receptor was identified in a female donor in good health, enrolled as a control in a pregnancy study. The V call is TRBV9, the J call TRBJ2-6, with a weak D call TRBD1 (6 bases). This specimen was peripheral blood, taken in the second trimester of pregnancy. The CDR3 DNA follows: TGTGCCAGCAGCGTAACAGGGTCTGGGGCCAACGTCCTGACTTTC. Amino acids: CASSVTGSGANVLTF.